These 23 T cell receptor beta chains were sequenced from one sample in a study of shared clonotypes between healthy human individuals. TCRdb's table, derived via immunoSEQ multiplex PCR, lists solely in-frame clones and lacks some. This table holds around 1,000,000 clones, approximately 80% found once. The specimen sequenced was memory CD4+ T cells from PBMCs. Stated subset: CD45RA-negative fraction. These TCRs come from a man aged 18 to 35 in good health. Some clones in this sample may be carry-over from other donors' samples.

The J gene is TRBJ2-2, the V gene TRBV21-1; the DNA was not used to check the table's D call, TRBD1. TRBV21-1 is shown as a pseudogene. The CDR3 has 18 residues. CDR3 loop: CASSKNGTGTWGSGELFF. In nucleotides, the CDR3 is TGTGCCAGCAGCAAAAACGGGACAGGGACTTGGGGCTCCGGGGAGCTGTTTTTT.

The rearrangement joins TRBV19 to TRBJ2-1; the D gene is possibly TRBD1 (6 bases). This CDR3 spans 15 amino acids. Germline lookup yields CDR1 LNHDA and CDR2 SQIVND (reference sequence). Deletions cut 1 base from V and 8 bases from J, with 15 bases between. For the CDR3, the DNA is TGTGCCAGTAGTATAGTCGGGCACAGGGTCCATGAGCAGTTCTTC. Residues: CASSIVGHRVHEQFF.

The chain is built from TRBV10-3 and TRBJ2-4; no clear D gene. Trimming cost V 6 bases and J 0 bases, with 9 bases left between them. Germline V gene sequence: CDR1 ENHRY, CDR2 SYGVKD. The CDR3 loop spans 14 amino acids. In DNA, the CDR3 is TGTGCCATCAGCCCAGGTCCAGCCAAAAACATTCAGTACTTC. It codes for CAISPGPAKNIQYF.

This chain uses TRBV5-6 with TRBJ2-1, with D perhaps matching TRBD2 (6 bases). Germline lookup yields CDR1 SGHDT and CDR2 YYEEEE. This CDR3 region has 14 residues. V was cut by 4 bases and J by 6 bases, with 14 bases left in between. CDR3: CASSQDWGGNEQFF. CDR3 DNA sequence: TGTGCCAGCAGCCAGGATTGGGGAGGCAATGAGCAGTTCTTC. The full variable domain, its missing parts supplied by reference TRBV5-6 and TRBJ2-1, is DAGVTQSPTHLIKTRGQQVTLRCSPKSGHDTVSWYQQALGQGPQFIFQYYEEEERQRGNFPDRFSGHQFPNYSSELNVNALLLGDSALYLCASSQDWGGNEQFFGPGTRLTVL.

This clone appeared once. This chain connects TRBV10-1 to TRBJ2-5, with 14 bases identical to TRBD2. Germline V gene data show CDR1 as WNHNN and CDR2 as SYGVQD (reference sequence). The CDR3 is made up of 20 amino acids. V was clipped by 1 base and J by 1 base; unmatched bases: 11. The CDR3 spells CASSELHPGLAGVSQETQYF. CDR3 nucleotides: TGCGCCAGCAGTGAGTTACATCCGGGACTAGCGGGAGTTTCCCAAGAGACCCAGTACTTC.

Comment on this clone: Other DNA sequences in the sample encode the same CDR3. The chain links TRBV7-2 to TRBJ1-5, with TRBD1 matching over 7 bases. In germline, CDR1 is SGHTA, CDR2 FQGNSA. Trimming cost V 4 bases and J 0 bases; bases outside gene matches: 3. The CDR3 length is 15 residues. The DNA of the CDR3 is TGTGCCAGCAGCTCCCAGGGGGGTAGCAATCAGCCCCAGCATTTT. It codes for CASSSQGGSNQPQHF.

The V call is TRBV12-5, the J call TRBJ2-1; 9 bases align to TRBD2. Germline CDR1 is LGHNT and CDR2 is FRNRAP. The CDR3 consists of 13 residues. V shed 1 base and J 12 bases; nucleotides not matched to a gene: 4. CDR3 DNA: TGTGCTAGTGGTTTGGCCCTTAGCGGGAGGCAGTTCTTC. Amino acid sequence: CASGLALSGRQFF.

This clone has only a few counts. The chain carries TRBV29-1 and TRBJ2-3; D assignment may be TRBD1 or TRBD2 (6 bases each). Trimming cost V 3 bases and J 2 bases, with 15 bases left between them. The CDR3 runs 15 residues. Germline loops: CDR1 SQVTM, CDR2 ANQGSEA. This CDR3 reads CSVEGGEWNTDTQYF. Written as DNA, the CDR3 is TGCAGCGTTGAGGGGGGCGAGTGGAACACAGATACGCAGTATTTT.

The V gene is TRBV5-1, the J gene TRBJ2-3; 9 bases align to TRBD2. The CDR3 runs to 18 residues. The V segment lost 3 bases and the J segment 4 bases; nucleotides outside the gene matches: 15. Germline V gene lookup returns CDR1 SGHRS and CDR2 YFSETQ. Written as DNA, the CDR3 is TGCGCCAGCAGCTCCCCGGGACTAGCAACCGCGAAGGCAGATACGCAGTATTTT. As protein: CASSSPGLATAKADTQYF.

This clone was counted between two and nine times. The rearrangement joins TRBV11-2 to TRBJ2-2, with 7 bases lining up with TRBD2. The CDR3 runs 14 residues. V trimming: 5 bases; J trimming: 7 bases; junction bases outside the gene matches: 7. Looked up from germline, CDR1 is SGHAT and CDR2 is FQNNGV. CDR3 loop: CASSTGTILGELFF. The CDR3 DNA reads TGTGCCAGCAGCACCGGGACTATTCTCGGGGAGCTGTTTTTT. The full variable domain, completed using reference TRBV11-2 and TRBJ2-2, is EAGVAQSPRYKIIEKRQSVAFWCNPISGHATLYWYQQILGQGPKLLIQFQNNGVVDDSQLPKDRFSAERLKGVDSTLKIQPAKLEDSAVYLCASSTGTILGELFFGEGSRLTVL.

V is TRBV29-1 and J is TRBJ2-1; D is tentatively TRBD1 or TRBD2 (6 bases each). With 7 bases removed from V and 5 bases from J, the gap between germline ends came to 21 bases. This CDR3 has 15 residues. Germline V gene sequence: CDR1 SQVTM, CDR2 ANQGSEA. CDR3: CSATPGQGRHNEQFF. The CDR3 region has the DNA TGCAGCGCTACCCCTGGGCAGGGGAGGCACAATGAGCAGTTCTTC.

This clone was seen at least ten times. This chain joins TRBV5-6 and TRBJ2-2; 10 bases are a match to TRBD1. The germline V gene has CDR1 SGHDT and CDR2 YYEEEE. The CDR3 consists of 14 residues. J gave up 4 bases and V 3 bases, and 0 bases lay outside the gene matches. The CDR3, as DNA: TGTGCCAGCAGCTGGGACAGGGGCACCGGGGAGCTGTTTTTT. Its translation is CASSWDRGTGELFF.

The chain recombines TRBV6-5 with TRBJ1-2, with 7 positions matching TRBD1. Germline V lookup: CDR1 MNHEY, CDR2 SVGAGI. The ends lost 6 bases at V and 5 bases at J; junction bases unmatched: 9. The CDR3 consists of 14 residues. CDR3 residues: CASSPNMGQYGYTF. As DNA, the CDR3 is TGTGCCAGCAGCCCTAATATGGGACAGTATGGCTACACCTTC.

The gene calls are TRBV27 and TRBJ1-1; tentative D call: TRBD1 (5 bases). The V end was cut by 7 bases, the J end by 6 bases, with 12 bases between. This CDR3 comprises 12 residues. Germline V gene data show CDR1 as MNHEY and CDR2 as SMNVEV (reference sequence). CDR3 nucleotides: TGTGCCAGCATCGGCTGGGGCCCTGAAGCTTTCTTT. Its translation is CASIGWGPEAFF.

The CDR3: CASSPFLRAGGTEAFF. The CDR3 DNA is TGTGCCAGCAGTCCCTTTTTGAGGGCAGGCGGCACTGAAGCTTTCTTT. J is TRBJ1-1 and V is TRBV28; D gene ambiguous. The CDR3 totals 16 residues. V lost 5 bases, J lost 4 bases, and 20 bases lay in between. Germline lookup yields CDR1 MDHEN and CDR2 SYDVKM.

The chain combines TRBV11-2 with TRBJ2-1; perhaps TRBD1 as D (6 bases). Trimming removed 5 bases from V and 8 bases from J, with 19 bases in between. CDR3 size: 15 residues. In germline, CDR1 is SGHAT, CDR2 FQNNGV. The CDR3 DNA sequence: TGTGCCAGCAGCCCATTCCTTGGACAGATTTATGAGCAGTTCTTC. Translating it yields CASSPFLGQIYEQFF.

The CDR3 loop reads CASRGGLAGGSYNEQFF. The CDR3 DNA is TGTGCCAGCAGGGGGGGACTAGCGGGAGGCTCCTACAATGAGCAGTTCTTC. The V gene is TRBV2, the J gene TRBJ2-1; 15 nucleotides line up with TRBD2. Germline V CDR1 and CDR2: SNHLY, FYNNEI. The CDR3 is 17 residues long. Trimming cost V 6 bases and J 0 bases; bases outside gene matches: 3. Full variable domain (outside the CDR3, taken from reference TRBV2 and TRBJ2-1): EPEVTQTPSHQVTQMGQEVILRCVPISNHLYFYWYRQILGQKVEFLVSFYNNEISEKSEIFDDQFSVERPDGSNFTLKIRSTKLEDSAMYFCASRGGLAGGSYNEQFFGPGTRLTVL.

The chain combines TRBV9 with TRBJ2-2, with a tentative D call TRBD2 (6 bases). CDR1 is SGDLS, CDR2 YYNGEE, per germline. The CDR3 is 14 residues long. V shed 2 bases and J shed 4 bases, with 9 bases lying between them. The CDR3 reads CASSVLTSTGELFF. For the CDR3, the DNA is TGTGCCAGCAGCGTCCTGACTAGCACCGGGGAGCTGTTTTTT.

The rearrangement joins TRBV2 to TRBJ2-5; D uncertain. Trimming left V 4 bases short and J 1 base short, with 10 bases between. The germline V gene has CDR1 SNHLY and CDR2 FYNNEI. This CDR3 spans 14 amino acids. CDR3 amino acids: CASSVRAAQETQYF. The CDR3 bases are TGTGCCAGCAGTGTCCGAGCAGCCCAAGAGACCCAGTACTTC.

Concerning this clone: Other DNA sequences in this sample translate to the same CDR3. This chain uses TRBV5-1 with TRBJ2-1; tentatively, D is TRBD1 (5 bases). Per germline, CDR1 SGHRS and CDR2 YFSETQ. CDR3 length: 15 residues. V lost 2 bases to trimming and J lost 2 bases, with 11 bases between them. CDR3 loop: CASSLGDSPYNEQFF. DNA for the CDR3: TGCGCCAGCAGCTTAGGTGACAGTCCCTACAATGAGCAGTTCTTC.

This chain uses TRBV18 with TRBJ2-2; possible D gene TRBD2, 5 bases. Trimming took 5 bases from V and 6 from J, leaving 10 bases between them. The CDR3 contains 13 residues. Germline-derived CDR1 and CDR2 are KGHSH and LQKENI. The CDR3, as DNA: TGTGCCAGCTCATCCAATAGCGCCGGGGAGCTGTTTTTT. This sequence encodes CASSSNSAGELFF.

The chain has TRBV18 and TRBJ1-5; D not resolved. The germline V and J ends were trimmed by 6 bases and 6 bases, with 12 bases remaining between them. This CDR3 contains 13 residues. CDR1 KGHSH and CDR2 LQKENI come from the germline V gene. The CDR3 loop reads CASSLEKGQPQHF. DNA for the CDR3: TGTGCCAGCTCCCTTGAAAAAGGTCAGCCCCAGCATTTT.

The J gene is TRBJ2-2, the V gene TRBV4-1; the D gene is possibly TRBD1 (6 bases). Between the trimmed V and J ends, which lost 0 bases and 6 bases, there was a span of 17 bases. The CDR3 runs 17 residues. Germline CDR1 MGHRA, CDR2 YSYEKL. The CDR3 spells CASSQDGGYTRSGELFF. The CDR3 coding sequence is TGCGCCAGCAGCCAAGATGGGGGCTATACGAGGTCCGGGGAGCTGTTTTTT.